This T cell receptor (beta chain) was obtained from a study of blood T cells in healthy people across ages. Notes on the study in general: Naive CD4+ cells and diversity were both higher in long-lived donors than in aged donors.

This clonotype showed up many times. No antigen is known for it. After removal of 0 bases from V and 0 bases from J, the junction contained 7 bases not matched to a gene. Germline V CDR1 and CDR2: DFQATT, SNEGSKA (reference sequence). The CDR3 extends over 16 amino acids. The use of a sample-barcoded 5' primer and a J-beta primer mix characterized a second PCR of 7 to 11 cycles. Each cDNA molecule carried a tag from a template-switch adaptor that contained 12 random nucleotides. Every individual sample yielded 2.5 million or more paired-end reads (each containing CDR3). TCRdb used MiXCR to reprocess the 5' RACE reads, holding one entry per CDR3 protein. This sample has some 940,000 distinct CDR3 sequences, with 25% to 35% found just once. The same specimen was also included in a second study, on T cells of mothers and their children.

Sequenced material: blood. The rearrangement uses TRBV20-1 and TRBJ2-7; 8 positions agree with TRBD1. The clonotype was recovered from a woman aged 40 to 55 in good health. The CDR3 region is CSARDGDRTFSYEQYF. CDR3 coding DNA: TGCAGTGCTAGAGATGGGGACAGGACCTTCTCCTACGAGCAGTACTTC.